This T cell receptor beta chain was obtained from a study of CD8+ T cells in alopecia areata. Sorting of PBMCs yielded the CD4+ and CD8+ T cells. CDR3 size: 15 residues. Looked up from germline, CDR1 is MNHEY and CDR2 is SVGAGI. V lost 5 bases and J lost 3, with 13 bases in between. RNA, once extracted, was reverse transcribed into cDNA for use as the sequencing template. The data were produced by immunoSEQ multiplex PCR, yet TCRdb's version contains in-frame clones alone and is incomplete. The sample consists of 100,000 to 130,000 clones, 59% of them appearing once. This clone was found a few times. Its cognate antigen is unknown. Study-level findings and limits: The study found TCR sharing across patients less clear than in mice, possibly for HLA reasons. Scalp sample data also include resident alphabeta T cells from normal skin. The study found higher clonality in lesional than normal scalp, especially in alopecia totalis/universalis.

Input material: CD8+ T cells sorted from blood. The chain has TRBV6-5 and TRBJ1-4; D unclear. The TCR comes from a human donor in good health. CDR3 DNA: TGTGCCAGCAGTCCCTGGGGAGTCCCTAATGAAAAACTGTTTTTT. Translation gives CASSPWGVPNEKLFF.